A single TCR beta chain is shown here with its context. Its antigen is still unknown. The data were taken from a study of a mutant IDH1 vaccine in newly diagnosed glioma. Study context: Vaccines began 4-6 weeks after radiotherapy alone, or with temozolomide cycles. Patients were pretreated with radiotherapy, temozolomide, or both, mostly both.

In germline, CDR1 is MNHEY, CDR2 SVGAGI. V was cut by 2 bases and J by 15 bases, with 17 bases left in between. This CDR3 region has 13 residues. Method: immunoSEQ multiplex PCR; TCRdb's copy keeps in-frame clones and lacks some. The sample yields 25,000 to 30,000 clones, roughly 80% seen once. Sample time point: week 23, last vaccination. Doses comprised 300 ug of mutant IDH1 20-mer peptide each, plus topical imiquimod. Patients carried new grade 3 or 4 IDH1-mutant astrocytomas lacking nuclear ATRX. This receptor was taken from a woman aged 30 to 39 with glioma. The specimen comprised PBMCs, sampled from a glioma patient whose treatment included an IDH1 peptide vaccine. The chain couples TRBV6-5 to TRBJ2-1; D is tentatively TRBD1 or TRBD2 (7 bases each). CDR3 sequence (DNA): TGTGCCAGCAGTTACCCTACTACAGGGGAGGGGTTCTTC. This codes for CASSYPTTGEGFF.